Given below is one T cell receptor beta chain in context. A much bigger clone sits one base away, suggesting this may be a read error. The CDR3 runs 18 residues. Germline CDR1 reads SGHVS; CDR2 reads FNYEAQ. Time point indicated: before trial treatment. Donors received nivolumab, ipilimumab, aspirin, low-dose cyclophosphamide and low-dose radiotherapy. Patients deemed eligible presented with advanced solid tumors lacking tumor-infiltrating lymphocytes. These data originate in a study of low-dose radiotherapy and immunotherapy resistance in tumors. Study-level background: One day before radiation and immunotherapy, intravenous cyclophosphamide 200 mg/m2 was administered, with this repeated every two weeks.

First-strand cDNA used TRAV- and TRBV-specific primers, covering alpha and beta chains. Over roughly 20 PCR cycles, TCRs were amplified from a constant-region primer and V-primer adapter. TCRdb re-called the reads with MiXCR, one entry per CDR3 protein. Of 75,000 to 95,000 distinct CDR3 sequences in the sample, 9.4% are singletons; the top ten hold roughly 1%. Sample: PBMCs, taken before treatment. The chain carries TRBV7-6 and TRBJ1-1; D is ambiguous. This TCR derives from a male donor with prostate cancer. CDR3 residues: CVSSLVPKKRPLNTEAFF. Here the CDR3 DNA reads TGTGTCAGCAGCTTAGTCCCTAAAAAAAGGCCTTTGAACACTGAAGCTTTCTTT.